These 30 T cell receptor beta chains were sequenced from one sample in a study of early T cells in non-severe SARS-CoV-2 infection. TCRdb processed the 5' RACE reads anew with MiXCR; each CDR3 protein has one entry. Found here are roughly 58,000 distinct CDR3 sequences, approximately 6.2% of them singletons; the top ten hold 3% to 4%. Material for sequencing was whole blood. The receptors here all came from an adult who was a healthcare worker with PCR-confirmed SARS-CoV-2 infection or an uninfected control (not recorded which).

Ten or more counts support this clonotype. The V gene is TRBV7-9, the J gene TRBJ2-1; 8 positions match TRBD2. This CDR3 spans 15 amino acids. V was pared by 3 bases and J by 8 bases, with 9 bases of the junction left unmatched. Germline CDR1 is SEHNR and CDR2 is FQNEAQ (reference sequence). The CDR3 DNA follows: TGTGCCAGCAGCTTTAGCGGGGTTCCGGACGATGAGCAGTTCTTC. Its translation is CASSFSGVPDDEQFF. Filled out from reference TRBV7-9 and TRBJ2-1, the complete variable domain reads DTGVSQNPRHKITKRGQNVTFRCDPISEHNRLYWYRQTLGQGPEFLTYFQNEAQLEKSRLLSDRFSAERPKGSFSTLEIQRTEQGDSAMYLCASSFSGVPDDEQFFGPGTRLTVL.

Remarks on this clonotype: A single base separates this from a much larger clone, so it may be a read error. The V and J genes are TRBV7-9 and TRBJ2-5, with D hard to call. CDR1 SEHNR and CDR2 FQNEAQ come from the germline V gene (reference sequence). The CDR3 runs to 13 residues. Trimming left V 5 bases short and J 2 bases short, with 9 bases between. The CDR3 DNA sequence: TGTGCCAGCAGCCGAGCGATTCAAGAGACCCAGTACTTC. It codes for CASSRAIQETQYF.

At least ten counts were recorded for this clonotype. The chain employs TRBV12-3 or TRBV12-4 and TRBJ1-1; D not certain. V was pared by 3 bases and J by 4 bases, with 6 bases between. The CDR3 covers 12 residues. For the CDR3, the DNA is TGTGCCAGCAGTTTTCGGGGCACTGAAGCTTTCTTT. Amino acid sequence: CASSFRGTEAFF.

Ten or more counts support this clonotype. The chain couples TRBV12-3 or TRBV12-4 to TRBJ2-5; unclear D gene. V was trimmed by 1 base and J by 3 bases, leaving 9 bases between them. The CDR3 is 14 amino acids. This CDR3 is CASSLDGKEETQYF. The CDR3 region has the DNA TGTGCCAGCAGTTTAGACGGAAAGGAAGAGACCCAGTACTTC.

The rearrangement joins TRBV14 to TRBJ1-1, with 10 bases aligning to TRBD1. CDR3 length: 16 amino acids. J lost 3 bases, V lost 4 bases, and 8 bases had no gene match. Germline V gene data show CDR1 as SGHDN and CDR2 as FVKESK. The CDR3 loop is CASSLRTGGWYTEAFF. CDR3 nucleotide sequence: TGTGCCAGCAGCCTACGGACAGGGGGATGGTACACTGAAGCTTTCTTT.

This chain links TRBV7-9 with TRBJ2-3; 8 positions match TRBD1. The V gene's germline CDR1 is SEHNR and CDR2 FQNEAQ (reference sequence). The CDR3 covers 14 residues. With V trimmed by 6 bases and J by 6 bases, 8 bases remained unmatched. The CDR3 nucleotides are TGTGCCAGCAGTTCAGGGGGCTTTACGGATACGCAGTATTTT. As protein: CASSSGGFTDTQYF.

This clonotype occurred many times. The chain is built from TRBV7-9 and TRBJ1-2; D call uncertain. The CDR3 length is 15 residues. V was shortened by 1 base and J by 7 bases, with 16 bases between the two germline ends. Germline assignment: CDR1 SEHNR and CDR2 FQNEAQ (reference sequence). The CDR3 protein is CASSLEHLSVGGYTF. The CDR3 DNA sequence: TGTGCCAGCAGCTTAGAACACCTTTCCGTCGGTGGCTACACCTTC.

This chain links TRBV2 with TRBJ2-7; no definite D call. Trimming shortened V by 5 bases and J by 2 bases, and 10 bases separated the two germline ends. The CDR3 is 13 residues long. Germline CDR1 SNHLY, CDR2 FYNNEI. The CDR3 sequence: CASSMGPTYEQYF. CDR3 nucleotide sequence: TGTGCCAGCAGTATGGGCCCTACCTACGAGCAGTACTTC. Complete variable domain (other parts from reference TRBV2 and TRBJ2-7): EPEVTQTPSHQVTQMGQEVILRCVPISNHLYFYWYRQILGQKVEFLVSFYNNEISEKSEIFDDQFSVERPDGSNFTLKIRSTKLEDSAMYFCASSMGPTYEQYFGPGTRLTVT.

This chain joins TRBV3-1 and TRBJ1-6; 7 nucleotides align to TRBD1. V trimming: 5 bases; J trimming: 6 bases; junction bases outside the gene matches: 7. Germline-derived CDR1 and CDR2 are LGHDT and YNNKEL (reference sequence). The CDR3 sequence is 15 residues long. The CDR3: CASSRIDRANSPLHF. In DNA form, the CDR3 reads TGTGCCAGCAGCAGAATCGACAGGGCTAATTCACCCCTCCACTTT.

V and J are TRBV6-2 or TRBV6-3 and TRBJ1-1; possible D gene TRBD1, 5 bases. Germline-derived CDR1 and CDR2 are MNHEY and SVGEGT. The germline V and J ends were trimmed by 4 bases and 2 bases, with 14 bases remaining between them. This CDR3 is 15 amino acids long. The CDR3 sequence is CASSSPFQGNTEAFF. For the CDR3, the DNA is TGTGCCAGCAGTTCCCCATTTCAGGGTAACACTGAAGCTTTCTTT.

This clonotype was detected ten times or more. The V and J genes are TRBV5-1 and TRBJ2-1; D tentatively fits TRBD1 or TRBD2 (5 bases each). Germline V gives CDR1 SGHRS, CDR2 YFSETQ. V lost 4 bases and J lost 0, with 5 bases in between. The CDR3 is made up of 13 amino acids. In DNA, the CDR3 is TGCGCCAGCAGCGGGGGCTCCTACAATGAGCAGTTCTTC. It codes for CASSGGSYNEQFF.

In this sample, this clonotype turned up a few times. This sequence joins TRBV6-2 or TRBV6-3 and TRBJ1-5, with D tentatively TRBD1 (5 bases). The CDR3 loop spans 14 amino acids. V was pared by 2 bases and J by 3 bases, with 8 bases between. Germline loops: CDR1 MNHEY, CDR2 SVGEGT. DNA for the CDR3: TGTGCCAGCAGTTACGCGACAGTCAATCAGCCCCAGCATTTT. This codes for CASSYATVNQPQHF.

This clonotype has ten or more counts. The chain joins TRBV20-1 to TRBJ2-1; D remains unclear. The CDR3 runs 12 residues. Between the trimmed V and J ends, which lost 6 bases and 0 bases, there was a span of 6 bases. Germline CDR1 DFQATT, CDR2 SNEGSKA (reference sequence). CDR3 residues: CSADNSYNEQFF. CDR3 in DNA: TGCAGTGCCGACAACTCCTACAATGAGCAGTTCTTC.

This clonotype was found many times. This chain uses TRBV7-9 with TRBJ1-2; D is ambiguous. Germline V gene lookup returns CDR1 SEHNR and CDR2 FQNEAQ (reference sequence). The CDR3 has 9 amino acids. CDR3 coding DNA: TGTGTCCCTCCGGGTGGCTACACCTTC. It translates to CVPPGGYTF.

The CDR3 region is CASSMGTSGGNNEQFF. CDR3 nucleotides: TGTGCCAGCAGCATGGGGACTAGCGGGGGAAATAATGAGCAGTTCTTC. The J gene is TRBJ2-1, the V gene TRBV7-2; 14 bases are a match to TRBD2. The V gene's germline CDR1 is SGHTA and CDR2 FQGNSA. The CDR3 totals 16 residues. With V trimmed by 5 bases and J by 7 bases, 7 bases remained unmatched.

J is TRBJ1-6 and V is TRBV10-3; D gene unclear. Germline V gene data show CDR1 as ENHRY and CDR2 as SYGVKD. Trimming removed 4 bases from V and 5 bases from J, with 12 bases in between. The CDR3 length is 15 residues. In nucleotides, the CDR3 is TGTGCCATCAGTGTTCAGGAGTTTAATAATTCACCCCTCCACTTT. It codes for CAISVQEFNNSPLHF.

This clonotype has more than one count but fewer than ten. This chain's CDR3 is CASSFPGTANYGYTF. In nucleotides, the CDR3 is TGCGCCAGCAGCTTTCCGGGGACAGCTAACTATGGCTACACCTTC. This chain connects TRBV5-1 to TRBJ1-2; TRBD1 matches 7 bases. V shed 2 bases, J shed 0 bases, and the junction held 4 bases outside the gene matches. The CDR3 covers 15 residues. Germline values: CDR1 SGHRS, CDR2 YFSETQ.

The table lists this clonotype with many counts. This chain uses TRBV4-1 with TRBJ2-5, with 7 positions matching TRBD1. V lost 3 bases, J lost 4 bases, and 17 bases stayed unmatched. The CDR3 has 18 amino acids. Germline V gene data show CDR1 as MGHRA and CDR2 as YSYEKL. The CDR3 region is CASSHPREGGWDRETQYF. The CDR3 nucleotides are TGCGCCAGCAGCCACCCACGGGAAGGCGGTTGGGACAGAGAGACCCAGTACTTC.

The rearrangement joins TRBV7-6 to TRBJ1-6; D unresolved. The CDR3 has 13 amino acids. Trimming cost V 2 bases and J 8 bases, with 7 bases left between them. Germline loops: CDR1 SGHVS, CDR2 FNYEAQ. The CDR3 here is CASSLKVDSPLHF. CDR3 nucleotide sequence: TGTGCCAGCAGCTTAAAGGTTGATTCACCCCTCCACTTT.

This clonotype was seen at least ten times. The rearrangement links TRBV25-1 to TRBJ2-7; no reliable D call. Trimming left V 6 bases short and J 5 bases short, with 14 bases between. The CDR3 has 13 amino acids. Germline CDR1 and CDR2: MGHDK and SYGVNS. The CDR3 spells CASRNKWVDEQYF. The CDR3 DNA is TGTGCCAGCAGAAACAAATGGGTGGACGAGCAGTACTTC.

This clonotype has a count of ten or more. The chain carries TRBV12-3 or TRBV12-4 and TRBJ2-3, with 11 bases identical to TRBD2. V was pared by 3 bases and J by 3 bases, with 5 bases of the junction left unmatched. This CDR3 is 16 amino acids long. The CDR3 DNA is TGTGCCAGCAGTTTCAAACTAGCGGGGGTGACAGATACGCAGTATTTT. Translated, it gives CASSFKLAGVTDTQYF.

This clonotype was recorded many times. The rearrangement joins TRBV24-1 to TRBJ2-1, with D possibly TRBD1 on 6 matching bases. Germline V gene data show CDR1 as KGHDR and CDR2 as SFDVKD. Between the trimmed V and J ends, which lost 3 bases and 6 bases, there was a span of 8 bases. There are 13 residues in the CDR3. The CDR3 DNA is TGTGCCACCAGTGATGGGGGCCGCAATGAGCAGTTCTTC. This encodes CATSDGGRNEQFF.

This chain connects TRBV11-2 to TRBJ2-7; D perhaps matches TRBD1 (5 bases). The CDR3 has 15 amino acids. Trimming removed 5 bases at V and 0 bases at J, with 14 bases between. Germline assignment: CDR1 SGHAT and CDR2 FQNNGV. The CDR3 DNA sequence: TGTGCCAGCAGCCTGCTAGGGGCTAGCTCCTACGAGCAGTACTTC. Translated, it gives CASSLLGASSYEQYF.

The genes are TRBV11-2 and TRBJ2-1; weak D call: TRBD2 (5 bases). Germline V CDR1 and CDR2: SGHAT, FQNNGV. The ends were cut back, 6 bases at V and 0 bases at J, with 15 bases in the middle. The CDR3 consists of 16 residues. The CDR3 spells CASSSVRGSSYNEQFF. CDR3 DNA sequence: TGTGCCAGCAGTTCCGTCAGAGGGAGCTCCTACAATGAGCAGTTCTTC.

This clonotype was observed a few times. The chain carries TRBV7-6 and TRBJ1-6, with TRBD1 as a possible D gene (6 bases). The CDR3 runs 15 residues. The V and J ends lost 5 bases and 10 bases respectively, with 18 bases between them. CDR1 is SGHVS, CDR2 FNYEAQ, per germline. CDR3: CASSPIGGAGSPLHF. In nucleotides, the CDR3 is TGTGCCAGCAGCCCCATTGGGGGGGCTGGGTCACCCCTCCACTTT.

This clonotype has more than one count but fewer than ten. V usage is TRBV7-9 and J usage is TRBJ2-7; no definite D call. The CDR3 runs 15 residues. Germline-derived CDR1 and CDR2 are SEHNR and FQNEAQ (reference sequence). V dropped 1 base and J dropped 7 bases, with 17 bases sitting between them. The CDR3 sequence is CASSLDWTSTGEQYF. CDR3 nucleotides: TGTGCCAGCAGCTTAGACTGGACCTCCACCGGGGAGCAGTACTTC.

This clonotype was found many times. The chain is built from TRBV19 and TRBJ2-6; no firm D call. Trimming pared 1 base from V and 0 bases from J, leaving 4 bases between. The length of the CDR3 is 15 residues. Germline V gives CDR1 LNHDA, CDR2 SQIVND (reference sequence). CDR3 bases: TGTGCCAGTAGTATAGCATACTCTGGGGCCAACGTCCTGACTTTC. Translated: CASSIAYSGANVLTF.

There are many counts of this clonotype. The rearrangement uses TRBV7-9 and TRBJ1-1, with 7 bases matching TRBD1. The CDR3 contains 12 residues. V lost 4 bases, J lost 4 bases, and 0 bases stayed unmatched. Germline lookup yields CDR1 SEHNR and CDR2 FQNEAQ (reference sequence). This CDR3 reads CASSSGGTEAFF. The CDR3, as DNA: TGTGCCAGCAGCTCAGGGGGCACTGAAGCTTTCTTT.

This clonotype has ten or more counts. The chain joins TRBV6-2 or TRBV6-3 to TRBJ1-5; 8 nucleotides align to TRBD1. Trimming cost V 5 bases and J 4 bases; bases outside gene matches: 13. CDR1 and CDR2 from the germline V gene are MNHEY and SVGEGT. The CDR3 runs to 17 residues. Here the CDR3 reads CASSPPLTGAMNQPQHF. For the CDR3, the DNA is TGTGCCAGCAGTCCACCCTTGACAGGGGCGATGAATCAGCCCCAGCATTTT.

This clonotype occurred many times. The chain carries TRBV4-3 and TRBJ1-1, with TRBD1 identical over 11 bases. In germline, CDR1 is LGHNA, CDR2 YSLEER. V shed 0 bases, J shed 12 bases, and the junction held 9 bases outside the gene matches. The length of the CDR3 is 15 residues. CDR3 bases: TGCGCCAGCAGCCAAGATAAGGGGACAGGGGGGTTCCCTTTCTTT. Protein: CASSQDKGTGGFPFF.